Below are 27 T cell receptor beta chains sequenced from a single sample in a study of shared clonotypes between healthy human individuals. Sequencing was performed with immunoSEQ multiplex PCR; in TCRdb, only in-frame clones are kept and a portion is missing. The data show roughly 1,600,000 clones, 97% to 99% seen once. Sequencing was done on a sample of naive CD4+ T cells sorted from blood. Subset in this sample: CD45RA+ positively selected. These receptors all come from a man aged 25 to 45 in good health.

The chain joins TRBV5-4 to TRBJ2-7; D may be TRBD1 or TRBD2 (5 bases each). V lost 2 bases and J 7 bases, leaving 16 bases between the germline ends. Germline lookup yields CDR1 SGHNT and CDR2 YYREEE (reference sequence). The CDR3 is 14 residues long. This CDR3 reads CASSFGTHSSEQYF. The CDR3 DNA reads as TGTGCCAGCAGCTTCGGGACCCACAGTTCAGAGCAGTACTTC.

V is TRBV18 and J is TRBJ1-1; D gene uncertain. The CDR3 has 13 amino acids. The germline gives CDR1 KGHSH, CDR2 LQKENI. Trimming pared 6 bases from V and 2 bases from J, leaving 10 bases between. CDR3 loop: CASSSKLNTEAFF. CDR3 coding DNA: TGTGCCAGCTCCTCTAAGCTTAACACTGAAGCTTTCTTT.

The chain couples TRBV30 to TRBJ2-7, with D hard to call. Germline CDR1 and CDR2: GTSNPN and SVGIG (reference sequence). V lost 3 bases and J 3 bases, leaving 6 bases between the germline ends. This CDR3 is built from 11 residues. This CDR3 is CAWRGFYEQYF. CDR3 nucleotide sequence: TGTGCCTGGAGGGGGTTCTACGAGCAGTACTTC.

The chain is built from TRBV11-2 and TRBJ2-7; 11 bases align to TRBD2. Losses at the gene ends were 2 bases for V and 1 base for J; bases not matched to a gene: 7. CDR3 size: 17 residues. Germline values: CDR1 SGHAT, CDR2 FQNNGV. This chain's CDR3 is CASSLHLGTSGSYEQYF. Written as DNA, the CDR3 is TGTGCCAGCAGCTTACACCTAGGGACTAGCGGATCCTACGAGCAGTACTTC.

The chain couples TRBV2 to TRBJ2-7; D assignment may be TRBD1 or TRBD2 (5 bases each). CDR3 size: 14 residues. V shed 7 bases and J shed 3 bases, with 16 bases lying between them. Germline V gene sequence: CDR1 SNHLY, CDR2 FYNNEI. The CDR3 sequence is CASTSGTPHYEQYF. CDR3 DNA sequence: TGTGCCAGCACCTCGGGGACCCCCCACTACGAGCAGTACTTC.

The gene calls are TRBV5-1 and TRBJ2-5; 7 bases map to TRBD1. The CDR3 spans 13 residues. The ends lost 2 bases at V and 4 bases at J; junction bases unmatched: 2. Germline V gene sequence: CDR1 SGHRS, CDR2 YFSETQ. The CDR3 region has the DNA TGCGCCAGCAGCTTCCACAGGGGAGAGACCCAGTACTTC. Protein sequence: CASSFHRGETQYF.

The rearrangement uses TRBV2 and TRBJ2-7; 7 positions match TRBD1. The V gene's germline CDR1 is SNHLY and CDR2 FYNNEI. The junction had 8 bases not matched to a gene; V was cut back by 3 bases and J by 3 bases. The CDR3 is 15 residues long. The CDR3 is CASSEPGQRYYEQYF. CDR3 in DNA: TGTGCCAGCAGTGAGCCGGGACAGAGATACTACGAGCAGTACTTC.

The chain combines TRBV5-1 with TRBJ2-1; TRBD1 might be the D (6 bases). Germline CDR1 and CDR2: SGHRS and YFSETQ. V was cut by 0 bases and J by 8 bases, with 15 bases left in between. The CDR3 is made up of 15 amino acids. This CDR3 reads CASSLVGPHRDEQFF. As DNA, the CDR3 is TGCGCCAGCAGCTTGGTTGGGCCACACAGGGATGAGCAGTTCTTC.

The V gene is TRBV7-2, the J gene TRBJ2-3; D gene unclear. Germline V gives CDR1 SGHTA, CDR2 FQGNSA. V was cut by 3 bases and J by 0 bases, with 16 bases left in between. CDR3 length: 17 residues. CDR3 sequence (DNA): TGTGCCAGCAGCTTTACCCAGCTATCAGTAAGCACAGATACGCAGTATTTT. The encoded protein is CASSFTQLSVSTDTQYF.

The chain recombines TRBV30 with TRBJ2-1, with 8 bases lining up with TRBD2. V was pared by 4 bases and J by 5 bases, with 4 bases of the junction left unmatched. The germline gives CDR1 GTSNPN, CDR2 SVGIG (reference sequence). The CDR3 contains 13 residues. The DNA for the CDR3 is TGTGCCTGGACTAGCGGGCTGAACAATGAGCAGTTCTTC. Translating it yields CAWTSGLNNEQFF.

The chain couples TRBV18 to TRBJ2-7, with D uncertain. Germline V lookup: CDR1 KGHSH, CDR2 LQKENI. This CDR3 is 16 amino acids long. The V end lost 2 bases, the J end lost 4 bases, and 18 bases lay between the germline ends. The CDR3 here is CASSPIWAPDGYEQYF. The CDR3 region has the DNA TGTGCCAGCTCACCAATATGGGCCCCCGACGGATACGAGCAGTACTTC.

This sequence joins TRBV7-2 and TRBJ1-3, with D possibly TRBD1 on 5 matching bases. The CDR3 has 15 residues. V was pared by 1 base and J by 2 bases, with 9 bases between. CDR1 is SGHTA and CDR2 is FQGNSA in the germline V gene. The CDR3: CASSLEVGPGNTIYF. The CDR3 DNA follows: TGTGCCAGCAGCTTAGAGGTGGGGCCTGGAAACACCATATATTTT.

Written as DNA, the CDR3 is TGTGCCAGCAGCATTGACAGCCGCTCTGGAAACACCATATATTTT. Translating it yields CASSIDSRSGNTIYF. The V gene is TRBV5-4, the J gene TRBJ1-3; the D gene is possibly TRBD1 (5 bases). The CDR3 spans 15 residues. V gave up 4 bases and J gave up 0 bases, with 11 bases separating them. Germline loops: CDR1 SGHNT, CDR2 YYREEE (reference sequence).

The genes are TRBV25-1 and TRBJ2-3; TRBD2 aligns across 7 bases. Germline V gene data show CDR1 as MGHDK and CDR2 as SYGVNS. The CDR3 is 14 amino acids. With 11 bases clipped from V and 3 bases from J, the junction kept 11 bases outside the gene matches. The chain's CDR3 is CASSRPAGTDTQYF. In DNA, the CDR3 is TGTGCCTCCTCCCGCCCAGCGGGAACAGATACGCAGTATTTT.

This sequence joins TRBV10-1 and TRBJ2-7; TRBD1 aligns across 9 bases. CDR1 is WNHNN and CDR2 is SYGVQD in the germline V gene (reference sequence). Trimming at V came to 9 bases and at J to 0 bases, leaving 3 bases not matched to a gene. This CDR3 has 13 residues. The chain's CDR3 is CARADRGSYEQYF. The CDR3, as DNA: TGCGCCAGGGCGGACAGGGGCTCCTACGAGCAGTACTTC.

The V call is TRBV5-1, the J call TRBJ2-2; D unclear. The CDR3 runs 16 residues. V was pared by 0 bases and J by 1 base, with 10 bases between. In germline, CDR1 is SGHRS, CDR2 YFSETQ. The CDR3 bases are TGCGCCAGCAGCTTGGCCGTAACGGGGAACACCGGGGAGCTGTTTTTT. Residues: CASSLAVTGNTGELFF.

As concerns this clone: The sample contains more than one DNA sequence encoding this CDR3. The rearrangement joins TRBV11-2 to TRBJ2-3, with unresolved D. Trimming pared 1 base from V and 6 bases from J, leaving 8 bases between. The germline V gene encodes CDR1 SGHAT and CDR2 FQNNGV. The CDR3 runs to 13 residues. For the CDR3, the DNA is TGTGCCAGCAGCTTAGGGGGAAGGGATACGCAGTATTTT. Amino acid sequence: CASSLGGRDTQYF. Variable domain in full (rest from reference TRBV11-2 and TRBJ2-3): EAGVAQSPRYKIIEKRQSVAFWCNPISGHATLYWYQQILGQGPKLLIQFQNNGVVDDSQLPKDRFSAERLKGVDSTLKIQPAKLEDSAVYLCASSLGGRDTQYFGPGTRLTVL.

This clone came up once. The chain is built from TRBV5-1 and TRBJ2-7, with D possibly being TRBD2 (5 bases). V was shortened by 2 bases and J by 4 bases, with 10 bases between the two germline ends. The CDR3 totals 13 residues. In germline, CDR1 is SGHRS, CDR2 YFSETQ. CDR3 protein: CASSFLGVYEQYF. The CDR3 DNA reads TGCGCCAGCAGCTTTTTGGGAGTGTACGAGCAGTACTTC.

This clone has a single count. The V call is TRBV10-1, the J call TRBJ2-3, with TRBD2 identical over 11 bases. The CDR3 has 16 residues. Trimming took 8 bases from V and 2 from J; bases not matched to a gene: 9. Germline V gives CDR1 WNHNN, CDR2 SYGVQD (reference sequence). The CDR3 sequence is CASSQIAGGLTDTQYF. As DNA, the CDR3 is TGCGCCAGCTCCCAAATAGCGGGAGGGCTCACAGATACGCAGTATTTT.

This chain joins TRBV5-5 and TRBJ2-7; TRBD1 might be the D (6 bases). Trimming shortened V by 3 bases and J by 1 base, and 17 bases separated the two germline ends. CDR3 length: 16 amino acids. Germline lookup yields CDR1 SGHKS and CDR2 YYEKEE (reference sequence). The CDR3 DNA sequence: TGTGCCAGCAGCTGGGGAATACAGGGTACATCCTACGAGCAGTACTTC. Translation gives CASSWGIQGTSYEQYF.

Only one count was recorded for this clone. The rearrangement links TRBV27 to TRBJ1-2, with TRBD1 matching 7 bases. Trimming at V came to 4 bases and at J to 2 bases, leaving 7 bases not matched to a gene. The CDR3 sequence is 15 residues long. Germline-derived CDR1 and CDR2 are MNHEY and SMNVEV (reference sequence). Written as DNA, the CDR3 is TGTGCCAGCAGTTATAACGGACAGGTCAACTATGGCTACACCTTC. Protein product: CASSYNGQVNYGYTF.

The gene calls are TRBV10-3 and TRBJ2-6; D might be TRBD1 (5 bases). Trimming left V 2 bases short and J 4 bases short, with 12 bases between. The CDR3 extends over 16 amino acids. The germline CDR1 and CDR2 sequences are ENHRY and SYGVKD. This CDR3 reads CAISERQGPGANVLTF. The CDR3 DNA follows: TGTGCCATCAGTGAGCGGCAGGGTCCAGGGGCCAACGTCCTGACTTTC.

V and J are TRBV19 and TRBJ2-6, with TRBD2 matching 7 bases. Germline V lookup: CDR1 LNHDA, CDR2 SQIVND (reference sequence). The ends lost 5 bases at V and 4 bases at J; junction bases unmatched: 8. CDR3 length: 16 residues. The chain's CDR3 is CASSPRGSPGANVLTF. As DNA, the CDR3 is TGTGCCAGTAGTCCCCGCGGGAGCCCCGGGGCCAACGTCCTGACTTTC.

V is TRBV18 and J is TRBJ2-5, with a weak D call TRBD2 (6 bases). The V end was cut by 4 bases, the J end by 4 bases, with 10 bases between. The CDR3 sequence is 13 residues long. Germline V gene data show CDR1 as KGHSH and CDR2 as LQKENI. CDR3 protein: CASSRGALETQYF. The CDR3 bases are TGTGCCAGCTCACGCGGGGCTCTAGAGACCCAGTACTTC.

This clone was observed a single time. The V call is TRBV18, the J call TRBJ2-7; D uncertain. The CDR3 totals 16 residues. CDR1 is KGHSH, CDR2 LQKENI, per germline. V was shortened by 3 bases and J by 5 bases, with 20 bases between the two germline ends. The CDR3 loop is CASSPLAARHVHEQYF. DNA for the CDR3: TGTGCCAGCTCACCGCTCGCGGCTAGACATGTCCACGAGCAGTACTTC.

This chain links TRBV5-1 with TRBJ2-1; D remains ambiguous. V lost 3 bases and J lost 2, with 12 bases in between. Germline assignment: CDR1 SGHRS and CDR2 YFSETQ. There are 15 residues in the CDR3. CDR3 nucleotide sequence: TGCGCCAGCAGCTCCGTTAACCCTACCTACAATGAGCAGTTCTTC. This gives the protein CASSSVNPTYNEQFF.

The chain uses TRBV4-1 and TRBJ2-7; 10 bases are a match to TRBD2. The junction had 4 bases not matched to a gene; V was cut back by 2 bases and J by 0 bases. From germline, CDR1 is MGHRA and CDR2 YSYEKL. The CDR3 covers 16 residues. The CDR3 protein is CASSQRTSGSSYEQYF. The CDR3 DNA sequence: TGCGCCAGCAGCCAAAGGACTAGCGGAAGCTCCTACGAGCAGTACTTC.